This T cell receptor beta chain was retrieved from a study of blood T cell repertoires in COVID-19. Study-wide background: T cells, B-cell-depleted T cells, or PBMCs provided the cDNA or gDNA that served as material.

Trimming removed 2 bases from V and 3 bases from J, with 11 bases in between. Germline values: CDR1 SGHRS, CDR2 YFSETQ. This CDR3 has 14 residues. Authors' analysis steps: Using reference gene primer amplification, nucleated cell counts were estimated. The data were produced by immunoSEQ multiplex PCR, yet TCRdb's version contains in-frame clones alone and is incomplete. That table supplies the V and J calls and clone size; D and trimming were determined from the DNA. The repertoire holds 200,000 to 250,000 clones, with about 89% as singletons. The source material was peripheral blood. The receptor was derived from a woman aged 55-70 years who had recovered from COVID-19. The V call is TRBV5-1, the J call TRBJ1-1, with D perhaps TRBD1 (6 bases). CDR3 nucleotides: TGCGCCAGCAGCTTTACAGGGACGGACACTGAAGCTTTCTTT. This gives the protein CASSFTGTDTEAFF.